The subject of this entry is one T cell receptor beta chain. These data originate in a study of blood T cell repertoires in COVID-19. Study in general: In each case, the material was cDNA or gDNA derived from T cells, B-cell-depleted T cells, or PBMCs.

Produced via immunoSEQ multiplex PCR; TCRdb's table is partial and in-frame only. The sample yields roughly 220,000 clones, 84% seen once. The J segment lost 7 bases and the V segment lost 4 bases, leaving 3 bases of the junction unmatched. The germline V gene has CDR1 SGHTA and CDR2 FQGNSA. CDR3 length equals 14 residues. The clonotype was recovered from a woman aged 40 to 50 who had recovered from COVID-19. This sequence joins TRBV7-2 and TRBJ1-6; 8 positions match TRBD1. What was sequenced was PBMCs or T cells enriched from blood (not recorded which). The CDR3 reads CASSSGQGNSPLHF. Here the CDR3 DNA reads TGTGCCAGCAGCTCCGGACAGGGAAATTCACCCCTCCACTTT. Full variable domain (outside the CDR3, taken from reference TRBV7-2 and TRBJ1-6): GAGVSQSPSNKVTEKGKDVELRCDPISGHTALYWYRQSLGQGLEFLIYFQGNSAPDKSGLPSDRFSAERTGGSVSTLTIQRTQQEDSAVYLCASSSGQGNSPLHFGNGTRLTVT.